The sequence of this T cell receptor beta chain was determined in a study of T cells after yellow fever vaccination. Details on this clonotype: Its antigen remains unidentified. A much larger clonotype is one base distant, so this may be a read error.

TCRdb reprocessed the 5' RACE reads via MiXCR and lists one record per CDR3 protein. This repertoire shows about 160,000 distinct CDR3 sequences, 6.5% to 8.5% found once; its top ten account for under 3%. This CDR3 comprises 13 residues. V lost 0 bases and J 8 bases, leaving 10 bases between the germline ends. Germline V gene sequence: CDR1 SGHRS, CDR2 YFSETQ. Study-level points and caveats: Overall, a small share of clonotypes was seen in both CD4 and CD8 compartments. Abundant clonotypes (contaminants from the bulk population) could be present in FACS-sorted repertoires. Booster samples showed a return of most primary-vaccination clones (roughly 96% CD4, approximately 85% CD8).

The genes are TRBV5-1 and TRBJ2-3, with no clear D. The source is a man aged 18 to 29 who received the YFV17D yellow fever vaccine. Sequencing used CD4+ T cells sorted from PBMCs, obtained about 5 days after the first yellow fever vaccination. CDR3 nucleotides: TGCGCCAGCAGCTTGGAGTGGGCGCGTACGCAGTATTTT. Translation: CASSLEWARTQYF.